One sample yielded the 30 T cell receptor beta chains listed below, sequenced in a study of T cells in Graves' hyperthyroidism and ophthalmopathy. Amplification targeted TCR beta CDR3 regions from RNA transcripts. The primer set for the first-round RT-PCR of the TCR CDR3 was HTBI. A single record per CDR3 protein comes from TCRdb applying MiXCR to the multiplex PCR reads. The data show about 710,000 distinct CDR3 sequences, about a sixth seen once. The source material was blood. These receptors were collected from a man in his late teens or twenties with Graves' hyperthyroidism.

The chain combines TRBV12-3 or TRBV12-4 with TRBJ2-2, with 11 positions matching TRBD1. V gave up 6 bases and J gave up 5 bases; unmatched junction bases: 5. The CDR3 covers 15 residues. The CDR3 DNA follows: TGTGCCAGCAGACAAGGACAGGGGGCTACCGGGGAGCTGTTTTTT. Its translation is CASRQGQGATGELFF.

This clonotype appeared many times. The chain employs TRBV6-6 and TRBJ2-2; no definite D call. The CDR3 is 14 residues long. Trimming removed 1 base at V and 2 bases at J, with 5 bases between. The V gene's germline CDR1 is MNHNY and CDR2 SVGAGI (reference sequence). CDR3 in amino acids: CASSYLLNTGELFF. The CDR3 bases are TGTGCCAGCAGTTACTTACTAAACACCGGGGAGCTGTTTTTT.

This clonotype was found a few times. This rearrangement joins TRBV28 to TRBJ2-6; unclear D gene. CDR1 is MDHEN, CDR2 SYDVKM, per germline. The CDR3 contains 19 residues. V was shortened by 6 bases and J by 0 bases, with 21 bases between the two germline ends. The CDR3 is CASSPTAYWYSSGANVLTF. The CDR3 nucleotides read TGTGCCAGCAGCCCCACCGCCTATTGGTATTCCTCTGGGGCCAACGTCCTGACTTTC.

The CDR3 DNA sequence: TGCAGCGTTGAGTATGCACTTGGCCAGGTCTTATTTGAGAGGGGTTCGTCGGAGACCCAGTACTTC. This translates into CSVEYALGQVLFERGSSETQYF. The V and J genes are TRBV29-1 and TRBJ2-5; TRBD1 or TRBD2 may be the D gene (5 bases each). Per germline, CDR1 SQVTM and CDR2 ANQGSEA. The CDR3 consists of 22 residues. Trimming took off 3 bases at V and 5 bases at J, with 40 bases between the two ends.

J is TRBJ2-2 and V is TRBV6-5; possible D gene TRBD1, 5 bases. The CDR3 has 15 residues. Trimming took 5 bases from V and 3 from J, leaving 13 bases between them. CDR1 and CDR2 from the germline V gene are MNHEY and SVGAGI. This chain's CDR3 is CASSHGTGDTGELFF. The CDR3 DNA sequence: TGTGCCAGCAGTCACGGTACAGGTGACACCGGGGAGCTGTTTTTT.

V usage is TRBV29-1 and J usage is TRBJ1-1, with TRBD1 matching over 8 bases. This CDR3 has 14 amino acids. The ends lost 3 bases at V and 0 bases at J; junction bases unmatched: 3. From germline, CDR1 is SQVTM and CDR2 ANQGSEA. The CDR3 bases are TGCAGCGTTGATGCAGGGGGCTTGAACACTGAAGCTTTCTTT. It codes for CSVDAGGLNTEAFF.

With regard to this clonotype: This could be a read error, since a much larger clone is one nucleotide away. V is TRBV12-3 or TRBV12-4 and J is TRBJ2-4; tentatively, D is TRBD2 (6 bases). The CDR3 totals 14 residues. Written as DNA, the CDR3 is TGTGCCAGCAGTTTGTATAGCGGCAAAAACATTCAGCACTTC. Its protein product is CASSLYSGKNIQHF.

This clonotype was detected a few times. The gene calls are TRBV6-1 and TRBJ2-7; TRBD2 matches at 7 bases. CDR1 is MNHNS and CDR2 is SASEGT in the germline V gene. The length of the CDR3 is 15 residues. V lost 8 bases to trimming and J lost 2 bases; unmatched junction nucleotides: 12. The DNA of the CDR3 is TGTGCCAGCCACGCCCGTCTGGCGGGGGCCTACGAGCAGTACTTC. Protein: CASHARLAGAYEQYF.

At least ten counts were recorded for this clonotype. The rearrangement links TRBV7-8 to TRBJ2-5, with no clear D. The length of the CDR3 is 9 residues. The V and J ends lost 9 bases and 4 bases respectively, with 3 bases between them. From germline, CDR1 is SGHVS and CDR2 FQNEAQ. CDR3 sequence: CASGETQYF. In DNA, the CDR3 is TGTGCCAGTGGAGAGACCCAGTACTTC.

This clonotype has a count of ten or more. The chain joins TRBV28 to TRBJ2-1; D is unresolved. Germline values: CDR1 MDHEN, CDR2 SYDVKM. The V end lost 5 bases, the J end lost 10 bases, and 15 bases lay between the germline ends. This CDR3 contains 13 residues. The CDR3 here is CASSPSPAVEQFF. CDR3 nucleotides: TGTGCCAGCAGTCCCAGCCCTGCGGTGGAGCAGTTCTTC. Variable domain in full (rest from reference TRBV28 and TRBJ2-1): DVKVTQSSRYLVKRTGEKVFLECVQDMDHENMFWYRQDPGLGLRLIYFSYDVKMKEKGDIPEGYSVSREKKERFSLILESASTNQTSMYLCASSPSPAVEQFFGPGTRLTVL.

The chain joins TRBV6-1 to TRBJ2-3; TRBD1 matches at 9 bases. Unmatched junction bases numbered 14, after V lost 11 bases and J lost 2 bases. Germline values: CDR1 MNHNS, CDR2 SASEGT. The CDR3 runs 16 residues. In DNA, the CDR3 is TGTGCCTCCGTAAGCGGACAGGGGCCTCTCACAGATACGCAGTATTTT. Residues: CASVSGQGPLTDTQYF.

This clonotype was seen only a few times. The V call is TRBV20-1, the J call TRBJ2-5; the match to TRBD2 covers 9 bases. The length of the CDR3 is 13 residues. Germline lookup yields CDR1 DFQATT and CDR2 SNEGSKA (reference sequence). Losses at the gene ends were 6 bases for V and 13 bases for J; bases not matched to a gene: 15. CDR3 coding DNA: TGCAGTGCCATAGGGCTAGCGGGGAGCGTACTGTACTTC. Its translation is CSAIGLAGSVLYF.

This clonotype was seen ten or more times. The chain joins TRBV2 to TRBJ2-1; D gene uncertain. V was trimmed by 3 bases and J by 0 bases, leaving 9 bases between them. This CDR3 has 15 residues. CDR1 is SNHLY and CDR2 is FYNNEI in the germline V gene. The chain's CDR3 is CASSEEWSSYNEQFF. CDR3 DNA: TGTGCCAGCAGTGAGGAGTGGAGCTCCTACAATGAGCAGTTCTTC.

This chain connects TRBV6-1 to TRBJ2-1; maybe TRBD1 (5 bases). This CDR3 spans 14 amino acids. Trimming removed 5 bases at V and 7 bases at J, with 15 bases between. Germline V gene data show CDR1 as MNHNS and CDR2 as SASEGT. Written as DNA, the CDR3 is TGTGCCAGCAGTTGCTGGGCGACAGCAAATGAGCAGTTCTTC. This translates into CASSCWATANEQFF.

CDR3 bases: TGTGCCACCAGTGACCCACCCACAGATACGCAGTATTTT. Its protein is CATSDPPTDTQYF. This sequence joins TRBV24-1 and TRBJ2-3; no firm D call. Per the germline V gene, CDR1 is KGHDR and CDR2 is SFDVKD. V was trimmed by 4 bases and J by 2 bases, leaving 6 bases between them. This CDR3 region has 13 residues.

Details on this clonotype: A much larger clone differs from this one at a single base, so this may be a read error. The CDR3 coding sequence is TGTGCCAGCAGTTTCGGACGGGTGAGGACCTACGAGCAGTACTTC. Its translation is CASSFGRVRTYEQYF. The gene calls are TRBV28 and TRBJ2-7, with no clear D. The V gene's germline CDR1 is MDHEN and CDR2 SYDVKM. V lost 3 bases and J lost 2, with 14 bases in between. CDR3 length: 15 amino acids.

This CDR3 is CASSIPGGNTEAFF. Written as DNA, the CDR3 is TGTGCCAGTAGTATCCCAGGGGGGAACACTGAAGCTTTCTTT. The V gene is TRBV19, the J gene TRBJ1-1, with TRBD1 matching 7 bases. In germline, CDR1 is LNHDA, CDR2 SQIVND (reference sequence). The trim removed 3 bases at V and 1 base at J, leaving 2 bases unmatched. The CDR3 consists of 14 residues.

This clonotype was observed many times. The genes are TRBV28 and TRBJ2-7, with 10 nucleotides matching TRBD2. CDR3 length: 16 residues. The ends lost 5 bases at V and 3 bases at J; junction bases unmatched: 10. Germline V gene data show CDR1 as MDHEN and CDR2 as SYDVKM. The CDR3 sequence: CASSPMSGTSVYEQYF. The CDR3 DNA is TGTGCCAGCAGTCCGATGTCCGGGACTAGCGTCTACGAGCAGTACTTC.

The CDR3: CASNPRQYNYGYTF. The CDR3 nucleotides are TGTGCCAGTAACCCTAGACAGTACAACTATGGCTACACCTTC. The chain employs TRBV19 and TRBJ1-2; a possible D gene is TRBD1 (5 bases). The CDR3 is made up of 14 amino acids. The germline V and J ends were trimmed by 7 bases and 2 bases, with 14 bases remaining between them. Germline V gene lookup returns CDR1 LNHDA and CDR2 SQIVND (reference sequence).

This clonotype was seen a handful of times. The chain is built from TRBV5-6 and TRBJ1-5; TRBD1 aligns across 8 bases. Trimming cost V 5 bases and J 7 bases; bases outside gene matches: 11. CDR3 length: 15 amino acids. Germline CDR1 is SGHDT and CDR2 is YYEEEE. The CDR3 DNA follows: TGTGCCAGCAGTTACGGACAGGGCAGACAACAGCCCCAGCATTTT. It yields the protein CASSYGQGRQQPQHF.

A single count supports this clonotype. This sequence joins TRBV5-1 and TRBJ1-1, with a weak D call TRBD1 (6 bases). The CDR3 loop spans 14 amino acids. Per germline, CDR1 SGHRS and CDR2 YFSETQ. V was shortened by 7 bases and J by 0 bases, with 13 bases between the two germline ends. The CDR3 loop is CASAPGAMNTEAFF. CDR3 sequence (DNA): TGCGCCAGCGCCCCGGGGGCCATGAACACTGAAGCTTTCTTT.

This clonotype was observed a handful of times. The chain couples TRBV19 to TRBJ2-1; tentatively, D is TRBD1 (6 bases). CDR1 is LNHDA, CDR2 SQIVND, per germline (reference sequence). The CDR3 has 15 amino acids. Trimming stripped 5 bases from V and 3 bases from J, with 14 bases between. The CDR3 DNA follows: TGTGCCAGTAGTGCGTCCGGGACATACTACAATGAGCAGTTCTTC. Translation: CASSASGTYYNEQFF.

The gene calls are TRBV6-2 or TRBV6-3 and TRBJ2-4; TRBD2 matches 9 bases. CDR3 length: 17 amino acids. The J segment lost 2 bases and the V segment lost 0 bases, leaving 5 bases of the junction unmatched. Germline V gene lookup returns CDR1 MNHEY and CDR2 SVGEGT. DNA of the CDR3: TGTGCCAGCAGTTACTCGGTCCTAGCGGGAACCAAAAACATTCAGTACTTC. This codes for CASSYSVLAGTKNIQYF.

The chain links TRBV20-1 to TRBJ1-1; TRBD1 matches 10 bases. The V gene's germline CDR1 is DFQATT and CDR2 SNEGSKA (reference sequence). Trimming cost V 6 bases and J 5 bases; bases outside gene matches: 6. This CDR3 region has 13 residues. CDR3 bases: TGCAGTGCCAGGACAGGGGGACGGACTGAAGCTTTCTTT. As protein: CSARTGGRTEAFF.

Comment on this clonotype: This may stem from a read error, because a much larger clone lies one nucleotide away. The rearrangement uses TRBV6-9 and TRBJ2-2; the D gene is possibly TRBD2 (6 bases). Germline lookup yields CDR1 MNHGY and CDR2 SVAAGI. The CDR3 extends over 15 amino acids. The CDR3 DNA follows: TGTACCAGCAGTGCCCGGGACTTACTCACCGGGGAGCTGTTTTTT. It translates to CTSSARDLLTGELFF.

The chain employs TRBV29-1 and TRBJ2-7; 11 nucleotides match TRBD2. Losses at the gene ends were 4 bases for V and 6 bases for J; bases not matched to a gene: 2. Germline V gene data show CDR1 as SQVTM and CDR2 as ANQGSEA. The CDR3 is made up of 12 amino acids. The CDR3 loop reads CSVVAGGLEQYF. CDR3 nucleotide sequence: TGCAGCGTTGTAGCGGGAGGGCTCGAGCAGTACTTC.

This clonotype was seen at least ten times. This rearrangement joins TRBV7-9 to TRBJ2-3; no clear D. The germline V gene encodes CDR1 SEHNR and CDR2 FQNEAQ (reference sequence). Trimming took 3 bases from V and 2 from J, leaving 6 bases between them. There are 13 residues in the CDR3. For the CDR3, the DNA is TGTGCCAGCAGCTTCCGGGTCACAGATACGCAGTATTTT. Amino acid sequence: CASSFRVTDTQYF.

This clonotype was picked up many times. The chain has TRBV12-3 or TRBV12-4 and TRBJ2-5, with TRBD2 as a possible D gene (6 bases). This CDR3 has 14 residues. V lost 4 bases to trimming and J lost 1 base, with 10 bases between them. DNA for the CDR3: TGTGCCAGCAGTTGGGGACTGCTCCAAGAGACCCAGTACTTC. Translated: CASSWGLLQETQYF.

This rearrangement joins TRBV20-1 to TRBJ2-1, with a tentative D call TRBD2 (6 bases). The V gene lost 0 bases and the J gene lost 8 bases, with 14 bases spanning the gap. The CDR3 length is 14 residues. Germline CDR1 and CDR2: DFQATT and SNEGSKA (reference sequence). DNA for the CDR3: TGCAGTGCTAGAGATATACTAGCTGGCGATGAGCAGTTCTTC. It specifies CSARDILAGDEQFF.

Turning to this clonotype: A single base separates this from a much larger clone, so it may be a read error. CDR3 DNA sequence: TGTGCCAGCAGTTTTTCCGGGACAGGCGATGAAAAACTGCTTTTT. Encoded protein: CASSFSGTGDEKLLF. This chain joins TRBV28 and TRBJ1-4; 8 bases map to TRBD1. The germline V gene has CDR1 MDHEN and CDR2 SYDVKM. The CDR3 totals 15 residues.